This TCR beta chain was recovered during a study of human T cells and chemical hapten exposure (dated by TCRdb to about 2021). In terms of the full investigation: For sensitization, 2% DPC in acetone was applied to a 2 cm by 2 cm area of upper inner arm skin. Patients additionally received weekly therapeutic DPC doses to the scalp throughout the approximately 24-week study period. Patch tests used Finn chambers with 0.01% DPC on the upper back, scored after 6 days by International Contact Dermatitis Research Group standards. Most of the patients in the cohort were female, and the cohort covered alopecia areata with under or over 50% scalp involvement, alopecia totalis and alopecia universalis. Libraries were pooled for sequencing, and per-sample TCR yields varied mainly because of small differences in library volumes within the pool. In alopecia patients, the study followed how the peripheral blood TCR repertoire changed in vivo over primary and secondary sensitization to diphenylcyclopropenone (DPC), a hapten. Blood was sampled from patients pre-sensitization (week 0) and at 2, 6 and about 24 weeks after DPC sensitization. Nearly 30 alopecia patients gave blood for TCR sequencing at one to four time points (pre-sensitization, 2, 6 and 24 weeks).

Overall study outcomes, separate from this receptor: A positive correlation was found between the number of PT1 expanded TCRs and patch test score, with significance reached at thresholds 8, 16 and 32 but not 4. All patients had alopecia, a presumed autoimmune disease, so their immune response might differ from that of healthy individuals. After repeated subsampling, the strength of the expansion versus patch-test correlation and the threshold at which it became significant changed. Compared with pre-sensitization or healthy control sets, expanded TCRs formed significantly more large CDR3 similarity clusters, which is consistent with antigen-driven responses. DPC sensitization did not change the number of TCRs with a frequency above 1 in 1000, and there was no evidence of changes in global repertoire structure.

About this clonotype itself: It lacks a known antigen. Base quality data are lacking; no much larger clone is found one base away.

Receptors were amplified or captured by RACE. Sequenced on a NextSeq 500. During library preparation, unique molecular identifiers were attached to individual cDNA molecules so that TCRs could be counted quantitatively and reproducibly. Each blood RNA sample was used to sequence both TCR alpha and TCR beta chains. The paper's processing steps were these. A median of about 100,000 TCRs per sample was observed, with a range of 23,224 to 690,600. The Decombinator software suite was used to annotate the V, J and CDR3 of the TCR reads. Every sample was subsampled to the same number of TCRs (28,000) for the PS versus PT1 abundance plots. Expanded TCRs were defined as absent before sensitization and observed at least eight times at the 2-week time point. TCRdb took the public reads, trimmed them with fastp at Q25, ran MiXCR for clone calling and kept in-frame beta chains. Under each unique CDR3 protein, matching rows form one entry showing the most common genes and DNA. TCRdb's processing, not the authors' own work, is the source of the V and J calls. Counted in this sample were around 340,000 distinct CDR3 sequences; about 7% of them appeared once. 7.5% to 8.5% of the sample is held by the ten biggest clonotypes.

According to the germline V gene, CDR1 reads MDHEN and CDR2 reads SYDVKM. A distance of 16 bases separates the germline ends of V and J, which lose 3 bases and 4 bases respectively. Taken from cysteine to phenylalanine, the CDR3 has 15 residues. The entry retains the CDR3 DNA only, 45 bases that are in frame from base 1. The sample's time point label, in plain terms: patch test 1, 2 weeks after DPC sensitization. The sample's treatment or condition, from its label and the paper: therapeutic diphenylcyclopropenone sensitization with weekly scalp DPC. Blood at each patch-test visit was drawn before the patch test was applied. Patients were eligible if aged 18 to 70, diagnosed with alopecia and judged suitable for DPC therapy, and pregnant patients were excluded. Total RNA was extracted from unfractionated whole blood that had been collected in Tempus Blood RNA tubes.

The specimen comprised whole blood, sampled in connection with sensitization to the hapten diphenylcyclopropenone (DPC). This receptor was identified in a woman aged 18-29 years with alopecia areata. Some clones in this sample may be carry-over from other donors' samples. Recombination joined TRBV28 with TRBJ2-7, with TRBD2 tentatively as D gene (6 bases match). The CDR3 reads CASSLAGQVWYEQYF. At the DNA level, the sequence is TGTGCCAGCAGTTTGGCGGGGCAGGTGTGGTACGAGCAGTACTTC.